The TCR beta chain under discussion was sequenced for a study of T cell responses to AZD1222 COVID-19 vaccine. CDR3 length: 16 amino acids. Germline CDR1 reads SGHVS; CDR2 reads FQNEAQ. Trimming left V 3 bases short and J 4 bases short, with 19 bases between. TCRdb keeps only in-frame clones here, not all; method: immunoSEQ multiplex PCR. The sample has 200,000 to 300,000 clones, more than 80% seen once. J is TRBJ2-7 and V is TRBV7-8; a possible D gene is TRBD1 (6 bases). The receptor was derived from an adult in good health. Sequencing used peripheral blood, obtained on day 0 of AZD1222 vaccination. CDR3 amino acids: CASSLLDRPTGYEQYF. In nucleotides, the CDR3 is TGTGCCAGCAGCTTGTTAGACAGGCCCACCGGTTACGAGCAGTACTTC.